This T cell receptor (beta chain) was captured in a study of identical twins. A word on this clonotype: What it binds is not known.

Study observations and caveats: Fewer insertions characterized abundant cord blood beta clonotypes, whereas memory repertoires showed none.

TCRdb recomputed calls from the 5' RACE reads with MiXCR, one row per CDR3 protein. The data contain about 1.7 million distinct CDR3 sequences, 25% to 35% of them singletons. The receptor's source is a newborn girl in good health. The specimen sequenced was cord blood.

The chain's CDR3 is CATSDFRGHGYTF. CDR3 nucleotide sequence: TGTGCCACCAGTGATTTCCGAGGCCATGGCTACACCTTC. The chain carries TRBV24-1 and TRBJ1-2, with D unresolved. Between the trimmed V and J ends, which lost 1 base and 6 bases, there was a span of 8 bases. CDR3 length: 13 amino acids. Germline V gene sequence: CDR1 KGHDR, CDR2 SFDVKD.